The subject of this entry is one T cell receptor beta chain. In its sample, this clonotype was seen once. Its antigen specificity is not known. It has no much larger one-base neighbor in the sample; base qualities were not kept. This record belongs to a study of blood T cells in healthy people across ages (dated by TCRdb to the mid-2010s). The study in broad terms: Template switching captured roughly one uniquely barcoded TCR beta cDNA molecule per two T cells in model experiments. Four age groups were formed from the donors: young (average about 16 years), middle-aged (around 40), aged (approximately 60) and long-lived (around 82). The study analyzed two additional independent replicas of 1 million unique cDNA reads from the same blood draw for two donors, one aged 18 to 30 and one aged 80 or older. Age-related changes in TCR beta repertoire diversity were measured in the study by deep sequencing normalized with unique cDNA molecular identifiers. To avoid experimental bias, donors of different ages were spread randomly across the sequencing lanes.

The donors were a few dozen Caucasian individuals from Russia, aged roughly 6 to 90 years, who were systemically healthy. Each donor gave ten milliliters of peripheral blood, collected into EDTA-treated Vacutainer tubes. Ficoll-Paque density-gradient centrifugation was used to isolate PBMCs, with at least 7 million per sample. Total RNA was extracted from PBMCs with Trizol reagent, with at least 6 micrograms obtained per sample. For every donor, an aliquot of PBMCs went through flow cytometry to measure the percentages of naive CD45RAhigh/CD27high T cells. Counted from cysteine to phenylalanine, this CDR3 has 16 amino acids. The entry retains the CDR3 DNA only, 48 bases that are in frame from base 1. The germline V gene sets CDR1 to SQVTM and CDR2 to ANQGSEA. For this chain, trimming is 3 bases at the V end and 7 bases at the J end, and the number of junction bases without a gene match is 13. Findings and caveats that apply to the study as a whole: Because profiling used bulk unsorted PBMCs, naive and antigen-experienced compartments could not be compared conclusively. A strong correlation was found between observed TCR beta diversity and the percentage of naive T cells measured by flow cytometry. Estimates of total diversity from one million sequenced T cells were regarded as lower bounds and underestimates. The long-lived group showed more naive CD4+ T cells, fewer expanded clones and increased TCR diversity than the aged group, suggesting age selection. As age increased, observed TCR beta diversity per million T cells dropped in a roughly linear way, and a significant reduction was already evident by age 40. Because the CMV infection status of the donors was unknown, age-related changes in expanded clonotypes may potentially have been confounded.

The protocol used for the library was 5' RACE. Sequencing relied on an Illumina HiSeq 2500. A second PCR of about 6 to 11 cycles was run with a J-beta primer mix and a sample-barcoded 5' primer. Each TCR beta cDNA molecule received a unique molecular identifier from a template-switch 5' adaptor carrying 12 random nucleotides. At least 3 million CDR3-containing paired-end reads were obtained from each sample. First-strand cDNA synthesis was performed from all RNA using the Mint cDNA synthesis kit, with priming by a TRBC-specific oligonucleotide. After uracil-DNA glycosylase treatment, a first 18-cycle PCR used universal primers M1SS and BC2_uni_R on all cDNA. On the authors' methods: Normalization of each sample was performed by random selection of 1 million high-quality reads, each carrying a distinct molecular identifier. Instead of being binned into consensus sequences, reads that shared molecular identifiers were thrown out. MiTCR, with a Q25 quality threshold and the strictest error-elimination algorithm, was used for CDR3 identification, clonotype clustering and error correction. A nonparametric unseen species model using Euler transformation provided a lower-bound estimate of total TCR beta diversity. TCRdb handled the public reads itself, with Q25 trimming in fastp and clone calling in MiXCR, and kept productive beta chains. Every distinct CDR3 protein forms one entry, paired with its most common genes and DNA. TCRdb assigned the V and J calls; the authors' analysis was not used. The sample table holds 1.5 million to 2 million distinct CDR3 sequences, of which around 48% were seen once. About 2.1% of the sample rests with the top ten.

The sequence came from a woman aged 40 to 50 in good health. The sample was blood. This chain is built from TRBV29-1 and TRBJ2-7; 12 bases in the middle match TRBD1. The nucleotide sequence is given as TGCAGCGTTGATGGGACAGGGGGCGCCAATTACAATGAGCAGTACTTC. Translated, it gives CSVDGTGGANYNEQYF.